One and the same sample provided the 24 T cell receptor beta chains below, sequenced in a study of CD8 T cells in Susac syndrome. With random hexamers, reverse transcription was performed on about 0.5 to 1 ug of RNA. One entry per CDR3 protein results from TCRdb running MiXCR on the immunoSEQ multiplex PCR reads. The sample shows about 240,000 distinct CDR3 sequences, about 96% of them seen only once. Input material: CD4+ T cells from PBMCs. The receptors were gathered from a human donor with Susac syndrome.

The chain recombines TRBV30 with TRBJ2-1; no firm D call. Germline V gene lookup returns CDR1 GTSNPN and CDR2 SVGIG (reference sequence). V was cut by 2 bases and J by 10 bases, with 12 bases left in between. This CDR3 contains 12 residues. The CDR3 loop is CAWSLVIREQFF. The CDR3 DNA reads TGTGCCTGGAGTTTGGTCATTCGCGAGCAGTTCTTC.

The chain recombines TRBV21-1 with TRBJ2-7; the DNA was not used to check the table's D call, TRBD2. TRBV21-1 is a listed pseudogene. The CDR3 loop spans 13 amino acids. This CDR3 reads CASSAGRVYEQYF. The DNA for the CDR3 is TGTGCCAGCAGTGCGGGTCGGGTCTACGAGCAGTACTTC.

This chain links TRBV14 with TRBJ1-2; D call uncertain. CDR3 length: 13 residues. The V end was cut by 4 bases, the J end by 7 bases, with 13 bases between. Germline assignment: CDR1 SGHDN and CDR2 FVKESK. CDR3: CASSLQMAVGYTF. The CDR3 DNA sequence: TGTGCCAGCAGCCTCCAGATGGCCGTTGGCTACACCTTC.

The CDR3 bases are TGCAGTGCTAGAGATCAGACAGGGAGGTACGAGCAGTACTTC. Its protein is CSARDQTGRYEQYF. The gene calls are TRBV20-1 and TRBJ2-7; D possibly corresponds to TRBD1 (7 bases). From germline, CDR1 is DFQATT and CDR2 SNEGSKA (reference sequence). The CDR3 is 14 amino acids. V was clipped by 0 bases and J by 4 bases, with 13 bases between them.

The chain joins TRBV9 to TRBJ1-3; possible D gene TRBD1, 5 bases. The CDR3 has 17 residues. Germline V gene data show CDR1 as SGDLS and CDR2 as YYNGEE. The V end lost 2 bases, the J end lost 0 bases, and 15 bases lay between the germline ends. CDR3 loop: CASSVGTGLHSGNTIYF. Written as DNA, the CDR3 is TGTGCCAGCAGCGTGGGGACGGGACTACACTCTGGAAACACCATATATTTT.

This clonotype occurred once. The rearrangement links TRBV30 to TRBJ1-5; 10 bases align to TRBD1. Germline CDR1 is GTSNPN and CDR2 is SVGIG (reference sequence). The CDR3 totals 14 residues. The J segment lost 6 bases and the V segment lost 2 bases, leaving 4 bases of the junction unmatched. The CDR3 coding sequence is TGTGCCTGGAGTACTCGGACAGGGGGTCAGCCCCAGCATTTT. Translated: CAWSTRTGGQPQHF.

This rearrangement joins TRBV5-1 to TRBJ1-2; 7 bases match TRBD1. The CDR3 is made up of 15 amino acids. The V gene end was trimmed by 4 bases and the J gene end by 3 bases; junction bases not matched to a gene: 9. CDR1 SGHRS and CDR2 YFSETQ come from the germline V gene. CDR3: CASSALQGRDYGYTF. Written as DNA, the CDR3 is TGCGCCAGCAGCGCCTTACAGGGGAGAGACTATGGCTACACCTTC.

V gene TRBV15 combines with J gene TRBJ2-1; tentative D call: TRBD2 (5 bases). The germline V gene has CDR1 LNHNV and CDR2 YYDKDF (reference sequence). With 8 bases removed from V and 8 bases from J, the gap between germline ends came to 16 bases. This CDR3 is built from 13 residues. The CDR3 sequence is CATSMSGVDEQFF. The CDR3, as DNA: TGTGCCACCTCGATGTCCGGGGTAGATGAGCAGTTCTTC.

This clonotype was picked up one time. Sequence at one end of the junction differs from germline and may be a read error. This rearrangement joins TRBV5-4 to TRBJ1-1; the D gene is possibly TRBD1 (6 bases). The CDR3 consists of 15 residues. Germline lookup yields CDR1 SGHNT and CDR2 YYREEE (reference sequence). CDR3 nucleotides: TGTGCCAGCAGGTTGGGGGCCACAATGAACACTGAAGCTTTCTTT. The encoded protein is CASRLGATMNTEAFF.

This chain joins TRBV6-5 and TRBJ1-5, with TRBD1 identical over 7 bases. After removal of 5 bases from V and 0 bases from J, the junction contained 4 bases not matched to a gene. Germline V gene lookup returns CDR1 MNHEY and CDR2 SVGAGI. CDR3 length equals 15 residues. The CDR3 loop reads CASSPGGASNQPQHF. CDR3 coding DNA: TGTGCCAGCAGTCCAGGGGGGGCTAGCAATCAGCCCCAGCATTTT.

The genes are TRBV29-1 and TRBJ2-7, with 7 positions matching TRBD1. This CDR3 comprises 12 residues. The V gene's germline CDR1 is SQVTM and CDR2 ANQGSEA. J lost 3 bases, V lost 5 bases, and 4 bases had no gene match. CDR3 protein: CSVITGVYEQYF. CDR3 coding DNA: TGCAGCGTTATTACAGGGGTCTACGAGCAGTACTTC.

This clonotype was seen just once. The chain joins TRBV20-1 to TRBJ2-1, with 14 bases aligning to TRBD2. The CDR3 extends over 18 amino acids. In germline, CDR1 is DFQATT, CDR2 SNEGSKA (reference sequence). V gave up 7 bases and J gave up 9 bases; unmatched junction bases: 20. The CDR3 spells CSGDPGTSGSIASSEQFF. In DNA, the CDR3 is TGCAGTGGAGATCCCGGGACTAGCGGGAGTATAGCGTCGAGTGAGCAGTTCTTC.

This sequence joins TRBV12-3 or TRBV12-4 and TRBJ2-3; D not certain. Trimming stripped 3 bases from V and 0 bases from J, with 10 bases between. The CDR3 loop spans 15 amino acids. This CDR3 is CASSLVGTSTDTQYF. The CDR3 bases are TGTGCCAGCAGTTTGGTCGGCACTAGCACAGATACGCAGTATTTT.

The gene calls are TRBV6-1 and TRBJ2-2; no clear D. The CDR3 is 11 amino acids. Trimming took 2 bases from V and 9 from J, leaving 4 bases between them. Per germline, CDR1 MNHNS and CDR2 SASEGT. This CDR3 reads CASSEFRELFF. CDR3 sequence (DNA): TGTGCCAGCAGTGAATTTAGGGAGCTGTTTTTT.

The chain combines TRBV7-9 with TRBJ2-2; D is unresolved. The V and J ends lost 1 base and 5 bases respectively, with 8 bases between them. The CDR3 contains 14 residues. Germline lookup yields CDR1 SEHNR and CDR2 FQNEAQ (reference sequence). Written as DNA, the CDR3 is TGTGCCAGCAGCTTAGAAAGGGATACCGGGGAGCTGTTTTTT. Translating gives CASSLERDTGELFF.

The chain carries TRBV20-1 and TRBJ2-5; 14 bases map to TRBD2. CDR1 DFQATT and CDR2 SNEGSKA come from the germline V gene (reference sequence). The ends lost 0 bases at V and 5 bases at J; junction bases unmatched: 5. The CDR3 has 16 amino acids. CDR3 in amino acids: CSARDSRTSGRETQYF. The CDR3, as DNA: TGCAGTGCTAGAGATAGTAGGACTAGCGGGAGGGAGACCCAGTACTTC.

This chain links TRBV14 with TRBJ2-1; TRBD2 matches 9 bases. Germline values: CDR1 SGHDN, CDR2 FVKESK. This CDR3 is 16 amino acids long. V was clipped by 4 bases and J by 4 bases; unmatched bases: 8. The CDR3 DNA follows: TGTGCCAGCAGCCCAAGGTCACTAGCGGGTTACAATGAGCAGTTCTTC. It is translated as CASSPRSLAGYNEQFF. The full variable domain, with the rest looked up from reference TRBV14 and TRBJ2-1, is EAGVTQFPSHSVIEKGQTVTLRCDPISGHDNLYWYRRVMGKEIKFLLHFVKESKQDESGMPNNRFLAERTGGTYSTLKVQPAELEDSGVYFCASSPRSLAGYNEQFFGPGTRLTVL.

This clonotype was found once. V gene TRBV27 combines with J gene TRBJ2-4; maybe TRBD1 (5 bases). The germline V and J ends were trimmed by 4 bases and 0 bases, with 22 bases remaining between them. The CDR3 is 19 residues long. Per germline, CDR1 MNHEY and CDR2 SMNVEV (reference sequence). In nucleotides, the CDR3 is TGTGCCAGCAGTTCCCGCCCTAAATCGACAGTAATAGCCAAAAACATTCAGTACTTC. This sequence encodes CASSSRPKSTVIAKNIQYF.

This clonotype came up once. V is TRBV6-5 and J is TRBJ2-1; D unclear. V was pared by 6 bases and J by 3 bases, with 15 bases between. The CDR3 is 15 residues long. Germline V lookup: CDR1 MNHEY, CDR2 SVGAGI. DNA for the CDR3: TGTGCCAGCAGCCGGTGGAAGGGCAGCTACAATGAGCAGTTCTTC. Translated: CASSRWKGSYNEQFF.

This clonotype was seen a single time. The chain recombines TRBV3-1 with TRBJ2-1; 9 bases line up with TRBD2. Looked up from germline, CDR1 is LGHDT and CDR2 is YNNKEL (reference sequence). Trimming removed 4 bases from V and 7 bases from J; junction bases left unmatched: 5. CDR3 size: 14 residues. CDR3 nucleotides: TGTGCCAGCAGCCCAATAGCGGGAGAGAATGAGCAGTTCTTC. It codes for CASSPIAGENEQFF.

This clonotype came up once. The chain combines TRBV2 with TRBJ2-1; 13 positions match TRBD2. This CDR3 contains 18 residues. The V and J ends lost 2 bases and 3 bases, in that order; junction bases with no gene match: 7. In germline, CDR1 is SNHLY, CDR2 FYNNEI. The DNA of the CDR3 is TGTGCCAGCAGTGAAATAACCGGGACTAGCGGGGTCTACAATGAGCAGTTCTTC. This gives the protein CASSEITGTSGVYNEQFF.

CDR3 loop: CASSTGLASYEQYF. The CDR3 DNA sequence: TGCGCCAGCAGCACCGGACTGGCATCCTACGAGCAGTACTTC. J is TRBJ2-7 and V is TRBV5-1; D is perhaps TRBD2 (5 bases). V lost 4 bases and J 1 base, leaving 12 bases between the germline ends. Germline loops: CDR1 SGHRS, CDR2 YFSETQ. The CDR3 loop spans 14 amino acids.

The rearrangement links TRBV24-1 to TRBJ1-2, with 7 bases lining up with TRBD1. The CDR3 length is 14 residues. Per the germline V gene, CDR1 is KGHDR and CDR2 is SFDVKD. J gave up 5 bases and V 3 bases, and 5 bases lay outside the gene matches. The DNA for the CDR3 is TGTGCCACCAGTGATGGGGACAGCCTATATGGCTACACCTTC. Translating it yields CATSDGDSLYGYTF.

J is TRBJ2-7 and V is TRBV7-9; 7 bases agree with TRBD1. J was trimmed by 3 bases and V by 2 bases; bases with no gene match: 4. Germline V lookup: CDR1 SEHNR, CDR2 FQNEAQ (reference sequence). This CDR3 spans 14 amino acids. The CDR3 is CASSLKGAGYEQYF. The CDR3 DNA is TGTGCCAGCAGCTTAAAGGGGGCAGGCTACGAGCAGTACTTC.